This T cell receptor beta chain stems from a study of OX40 agonist ivuxolimab in advanced cancers. Overall study results and limits: Clonal expansion by week 6 occurred in CD4+ and CD8+ blood T cells (at 0.1 to 3.0 mg/kg).

The repertoire was sequenced with immunoSEQ multiplex PCR; TCRdb's copy has only in-frame clones and lacks some. Of fewer than 85,000 clones in the sample, 90% were seen once. The ends lost 9 bases at V and 4 bases at J; junction bases unmatched: 9. The CDR3 consists of 15 residues. CDR1 and CDR2 (germline): MNHNS, SASEGT. A remark on this clone: What it recognizes is unknown.

The rearrangement joins TRBV6-1 to TRBJ2-6, with 7 bases matching TRBD1. The sequenced sample was CD4+ or CD8+ T cells sorted from blood, obtained in a trial of the OX40 agonist ivuxolimab. This clonotype was obtained from an adult with an advanced solid tumor such as melanoma, head and neck, liver or kidney cancer. CDR3 residues: CASSGTATGANVLTF. CDR3 nucleotide sequence: TGTGCCAGTTCCGGGACAGCCACAGGGGCCAACGTCCTGACTTTC.